One and the same sample provided the 25 T cell receptor beta chains below, sequenced in a study of radiotherapy plus CTLA-4 blockade in lung cancer. Measured with immunoSEQ multiplex PCR; TCRdb has only the in-frame clones, and not every one. The profile shows about 88,000 clones, 55% to 75% of them singletons. The source was peripheral blood, collected from a patient treated with radiotherapy plus ipilimumab. Source of these receptors: a human donor with non-small cell lung cancer that progressed on radiotherapy plus ipilimumab.

The chain recombines TRBV7-8 with TRBJ1-1; D call uncertain. Trimming removed 5 bases at V and 0 bases at J, with 7 bases between. CDR3 length equals 13 residues. Germline CDR1 reads SGHVS; CDR2 reads FQNEAQ. The chain's CDR3 is CASSPDLNTEAFF. CDR3 DNA sequence: TGTGCCAGCAGCCCCGACCTGAACACTGAAGCTTTCTTT.

On this clone: Other DNA sequences from this sample encode an identical CDR3 as well. V usage is TRBV9 and J usage is TRBJ2-3; no reliable D call. The germline V gene has CDR1 SGDLS and CDR2 YYNGEE. The CDR3 runs 13 residues. Trimming removed 0 bases at V and 1 base at J, with 3 bases between. CDR3: CASSVGGTDTQYF. Written as DNA, the CDR3 is TGTGCCAGCAGCGTAGGGGGCACAGATACGCAGTATTTT. The full variable domain, completed using reference TRBV9 and TRBJ2-3, is DSGVTQTPKHLITATGQRVTLRCSPRSGDLSVYWYQQSLDQGLQFLIQYYNGEERAKGNILERFSAQQFPDLHSELNLSSLELGDSALYFCASSVGGTDTQYFGPGTRLTVL.

The chain uses TRBV4-1 and TRBJ2-7; TRBD1 aligns across 7 bases. Germline CDR1 is MGHRA and CDR2 is YSYEKL. V shed 1 base, J shed 0 bases, and the junction held 9 bases outside the gene matches. The CDR3 is 17 residues long. The CDR3 coding sequence is TGCGCCAGCAGCCAAGCGACGACAGGGAGCCTCTCCTACGAGCAGTACTTC. Amino acid sequence: CASSQATTGSLSYEQYF.

The chain uses TRBV18 and TRBJ1-5; D is uncertain. CDR3 length: 13 amino acids. The germline V and J ends were trimmed by 6 bases and 2 bases, with 8 bases remaining between them. Per germline, CDR1 KGHSH and CDR2 LQKENI. CDR3 sequence: CASSSGGNQPQHF. DNA for the CDR3: TGTGCCAGCTCTTCCGGGGGCAATCAGCCCCAGCATTTT. Full variable domain (missing parts from reference TRBV18 and TRBJ1-5): NAGVMQNPRHLVRRRGQEARLRCSPMKGHSHVYWYRQLPEEGLKFMVYLQKENIIDESGMPKERFSAEFPKEGPSILRIQQVVRGDSAAYFCASSSGGNQPQHFGDGTRLSIL.

The rearrangement joins TRBV18 to TRBJ2-7, with TRBD1 matching 12 bases. Germline trimming cut 1 base from V and 7 bases from J; bases unmatched to any gene: 5. The CDR3 runs to 15 residues. Germline V gives CDR1 KGHSH, CDR2 LQKENI. This CDR3 reads CASSPQGQGAGEQYF. The CDR3 DNA reads TGTGCCAGCTCACCACAGGGACAGGGGGCGGGGGAGCAGTACTTC.

This clone was detected once. The chain recombines TRBV27 with TRBJ2-1; 8 bases fit TRBD1. The CDR3 length is 13 residues. Germline CDR1 and CDR2: MNHEY and SMNVEV (reference sequence). With V trimmed by 6 bases and J by 7 bases, 5 bases remained unmatched. Here the CDR3 reads CASRTGAVNEQFF. In DNA form, the CDR3 reads TGTGCCAGCAGGACAGGGGCGGTTAATGAGCAGTTCTTC.

The rearrangement links TRBV10-3 to TRBJ2-1; D not certain. V was trimmed by 3 bases and J by 5 bases, leaving 5 bases between them. Germline CDR1 reads ENHRY; CDR2 reads SYGVKD. The CDR3 is 12 residues long. This chain's CDR3 is CAISEEDNEQFF. CDR3 sequence (DNA): TGTGCCATCAGTGAAGAGGACAATGAGCAGTTCTTC.

Here the CDR3 reads CASSLQSTDTQYF. In DNA, the CDR3 is TGTGCCAGCAGCCTCCAGAGTACAGATACGCAGTATTTT. This sequence joins TRBV7-3 and TRBJ2-3; D is ambiguous. V lost 5 bases to trimming and J lost 3 bases, with 9 bases between them. The CDR3 is made up of 13 amino acids. Germline V gives CDR1 SGHTA, CDR2 FQGTGA.

This chain's CDR3 is CASSPSNTGELFF. The CDR3 nucleotides are TGTGCCAGCAGCCCTAGCAACACCGGGGAGCTGTTTTTT. The chain joins TRBV7-3 to TRBJ2-2, with D possibly being TRBD2 (5 bases). Germline V gene lookup returns CDR1 SGHTA and CDR2 FQGTGA. CDR3 size: 13 residues. Trimming took 5 bases from V and 2 from J, leaving 6 bases between them.

This sequence joins TRBV6-5 and TRBJ2-7; tentatively, D is TRBD1 or TRBD2 (6 bases each). The germline V and J ends were trimmed by 2 bases and 4 bases, with 12 bases remaining between them. The V gene's germline CDR1 is MNHEY and CDR2 SVGAGI. This CDR3 comprises 14 residues. The CDR3 DNA reads TGTGCCAGCAGTTACGCTGGGGGGCTATACGAGCAGTACTTC. It yields the protein CASSYAGGLYEQYF.

The V and J genes are TRBV5-1 and TRBJ1-5; 8 nucleotides line up with TRBD1. The length of the CDR3 is 15 residues. The junction had 7 bases not matched to a gene; V was cut back by 1 base and J by 7 bases. CDR1 and CDR2 (germline): SGHRS, YFSETQ. For the CDR3, the DNA is TGCGCCAGCAGCTTGTCAACAGGGGGAGGACAGCCCCAGCATTTT. It specifies CASSLSTGGGQPQHF.

The chain combines TRBV7-9 with TRBJ2-2; TRBD1 agrees at 7 bases. The V gene end was trimmed by 3 bases and the J gene end by 5 bases; junction bases not matched to a gene: 0. The CDR3 is 13 residues long. Per germline, CDR1 SEHNR and CDR2 FQNEAQ (reference sequence). The CDR3 nucleotides are TGTGCCAGCAGCTTGACAGGGACCGGGGAGCTGTTTTTT. Translation gives CASSLTGTGELFF.

The V call is TRBV28, the J call TRBJ1-5; 7 bases are a match to TRBD1. CDR1 and CDR2 from the germline V gene are MDHEN and SYDVKM. The CDR3 contains 15 residues. Trimming removed 6 bases from V and 0 bases from J; junction bases left unmatched: 5. The CDR3 region has the DNA TGTGCCAGCAGCCCCGGGACAGTTAGCAATCAGCCCCAGCATTTT. Protein sequence: CASSPGTVSNQPQHF.

This clone is judged medium-sized. The genes are TRBV7-2 and TRBJ2-7; TRBD1 might be the D (5 bases). CDR3 length: 13 residues. Germline CDR1 and CDR2: SGHTA and FQGNSA. Trimming cost V 8 bases and J 0 bases, with 11 bases left between them. The CDR3 here is CASVTENSYEQYF. The CDR3 coding sequence is TGTGCCAGCGTGACAGAAAACTCCTACGAGCAGTACTTC.

By sample fraction, this clone is medium-sized. The chain links TRBV19 to TRBJ2-7; D is possibly TRBD1 (6 bases). Trimming took off 5 bases at V and 7 bases at J, with 18 bases between the two ends. This CDR3 comprises 14 residues. CDR1 and CDR2 from the germline V gene are LNHDA and SQIVND (reference sequence). The CDR3 reads CASSVRGTTGEQYF. DNA for the CDR3: TGTGCCAGTAGTGTCAGGGGAACTACGGGGGAGCAGTACTTC.

This chain uses TRBV18 with TRBJ2-5, with D possibly being TRBD1 (6 bases). V lost 5 bases, J lost 1 base, and 14 bases lay in between. Per germline, CDR1 KGHSH and CDR2 LQKENI. The CDR3 is 15 amino acids. CDR3 region: CASSTPTGAQETQYF. The CDR3 region has the DNA TGTGCCAGCTCAACCCCGACAGGCGCCCAAGAGACCCAGTACTTC.

V usage is TRBV6-1 and J usage is TRBJ2-1; D is unresolved. The V gene lost 6 bases and the J gene lost 6 bases, with 15 bases spanning the gap. The CDR3 sequence is 14 residues long. Germline values: CDR1 MNHNS, CDR2 SASEGT. Here the CDR3 reads CASRGPATLNEQFF. The CDR3 DNA reads as TGTGCCAGCAGGGGTCCGGCTACGCTCAATGAGCAGTTCTTC.

This chain connects TRBV7-3 to TRBJ2-1; D might be TRBD2 (6 bases). CDR3 size: 15 residues. Trimming cost V 2 bases and J 1 base, with 9 bases left between them. In germline, CDR1 is SGHTA, CDR2 FQGTGA. The CDR3 nucleotides read TGTGCCAGCAGCTTAGGCGGGGTTTCCTACAATGAGCAGTTCTTC. Protein sequence: CASSLGGVSYNEQFF.

About this clone: At one end the junction does not follow the germline gene, possibly because of a read error. Distinct nucleotide sequences in the sample also encode this CDR3. The V and J genes are TRBV2 and TRBJ2-7; D possibly corresponds to TRBD1 (6 bases). The CDR3 contains 15 residues. Germline-derived CDR1 and CDR2 are SNHLY and FYNNEI. The CDR3 sequence: CASSEHSGATYEQYF. The CDR3 DNA sequence: TGTGCCAGCAGTGAACATTCAGGGGCGACCTATGAGCAGTACTTC.

The V gene is TRBV18, the J gene TRBJ2-2, with 11 bases identical to TRBD2. The germline gives CDR1 KGHSH, CDR2 LQKENI. CDR3 length equals 17 residues. The junction had 4 bases not matched to a gene; V was cut back by 3 bases and J by 1 base. The chain's CDR3 is CASSPRLAGQNTGELFF. DNA of the CDR3: TGTGCCAGCTCACCTCGACTAGCGGGGCAGAACACCGGGGAGCTGTTTTTT.

A single count supports this clone. J is TRBJ2-7 and V is TRBV9, with D uncertain. CDR3 length: 12 residues. Looked up from germline, CDR1 is SGDLS and CDR2 is YYNGEE. Trimming removed 4 bases at V and 6 bases at J, with 11 bases between. The chain's CDR3 is CASSFSGGEQYF. The CDR3 bases are TGTGCCAGCAGCTTCAGTGGTGGCGAGCAGTACTTC.

The V and J genes are TRBV6-1 and TRBJ1-4, with D possibly matching TRBD1 (5 bases). The V gene's germline CDR1 is MNHNS and CDR2 SASEGT. This CDR3 contains 14 residues. V dropped 5 bases and J dropped 8 bases, with 15 bases sitting between them. The CDR3 is CASSYGRVGEKLFF. The CDR3 DNA reads as TGTGCCAGCAGTTATGGCAGGGTTGGCGAAAAACTGTTTTTT.

This rearrangement joins TRBV5-1 to TRBJ2-7; weak D call: TRBD1 (5 bases). Trimming pared 3 bases from V and 2 bases from J, leaving 6 bases between. Germline V CDR1 and CDR2: SGHRS, YFSETQ. The CDR3 is 12 amino acids. CDR3: CASSSTAYEQYF. In DNA form, the CDR3 reads TGCGCCAGCAGCTCGACAGCCTACGAGCAGTACTTC.

This chain's CDR3 is CASTKEGAVNTEAFF. The CDR3 DNA reads TGTGCCAGCACCAAAGAGGGGGCCGTGAACACTGAAGCTTTCTTT. The V gene is TRBV5-4, the J gene TRBJ1-1, with TRBD1 matching 7 bases. The germline V gene encodes CDR1 SGHNT and CDR2 YYREEE (reference sequence). J was trimmed by 0 bases and V by 6 bases; bases with no gene match: 8. The CDR3 consists of 15 residues.

The chain joins TRBV27 to TRBJ2-7, with a tentative D call TRBD1 (6 bases). This CDR3 has 13 residues. Germline V CDR1 and CDR2: MNHEY, SMNVEV (reference sequence). V was trimmed by 2 bases and J by 7 bases, leaving 12 bases between them. CDR3 protein: CASSLLGAREQYF. CDR3 sequence (DNA): TGTGCCAGCAGTTTACTGGGGGCTCGGGAGCAGTACTTC.